This T cell receptor beta chain was captured by sequencing in a study of T cells in Graves' hyperthyroidism and ophthalmopathy. V dropped 5 bases and J dropped 0 bases, with 20 bases sitting between them. The germline gives CDR1 SGHNT, CDR2 YENEEA. This CDR3 contains 17 residues. Template material for amplifying TCR beta CDR3 regions consisted of RNA transcripts. First-round RT-PCR targeting the TCR CDR3 was performed with the HTBI primer set. Using its own MiXCR run on the multiplex PCR reads, TCRdb lists one record per CDR3 protein. The data show approximately 400,000 distinct CDR3 sequences, about a sixth seen once. Patients aged 18 to 65 had newly diagnosed hyperthyroidism lasting under 2 months.

The chain links TRBV11-3 to TRBJ2-7, with D maybe TRBD1 (6 bases). The sequencing sample was made of blood. This TCR came from a young woman with Graves' hyperthyroidism. CDR3 nucleotide sequence: TGTGCCAGCAGCCCCATTTCCCCAGGGGTATTCTCCTACGAGCAGTACTTC. It specifies CASSPISPGVFSYEQYF.